This TCR beta chain was retrieved from a study of T cell responses to AZD1222 COVID-19 vaccine (dated by TCRdb to the early 2020s). Background on the whole study: TCR sequencing was performed for over 230 trial participants, of whom 200 to 210 were given two doses of AZD1222 and approximately 26 were given two doses of MenACWY control vaccine. Enrollment into the trials was organized by age into subgroups of 18-55, 56-69 and 70-plus years, and those subgroups contained roughly 140, 27 and 60 TCR-sequenced participants, respectively. Results the study describes overall, beyond this receptor: After two AZD1222 doses, spike-specific TCR breadth and depth were significantly higher than at day 0 and than in MenACWY recipients. Conclusions about previously exposed vaccinees are limited, since just 6 or 7 AZD1222 recipients were seropositive for SARS-CoV-2 at baseline. Epitopes outside the regions mutated in the B.1.351 and B.1.1.7 variants were reportedly recognized by nearly half of the unique spike-specific TCRs. Because no samples from the day 14 peak response were available, repertoires could be characterized only after the peak T cell response. The vaccine-associated CD4 TCRs covered the entire spike protein, and the dominant responses fell in regions 160-218 and 743-854. The 56-69-year group was small, and its depth increase did not reach significance, likely because of low power. Most participants were white British and females outnumbered males, and the authors suggested that clonal diversity may have been underestimated.

Regarding this clone: Its binding antigen is unknown. Within one base of it there is no much larger clone, and no base qualities were kept.

There are 16 amino acids in the CDR3, from cysteine to phenylalanine inclusive. The retained sequence is limited to the CDR3, 48 bases, with the frame set at the first base. The germline V gene encodes CDR1 SGHAT and CDR2 FQNNGV. The junction shows trimming of 2 bases on V and 4 bases on J, plus 17 bases between the germline ends. The CDR3 regions of human TCRbeta chains were analyzed by immunosequencing. In the source study's methods: Repertoire TCRs were matched against a reference library of SARS-CoV-2-specific TCRs generated with the MIRA antigen-specificity platform. Breadth was defined as the fraction of unique TCRs that were SARS-CoV-2-associated, and depth was defined as the fraction of total T cells that were SARS-CoV-2-associated. Using the MIRA data, each spike-specific TCR was assigned both to the spike region to which the TCR was reactive and to a CD4 or CD8 class. Log10-transformed breadth and depth values were compared by one-way ANOVA with Sidak's multiple comparisons tests. TCRdb holds this immuneACCESS table with in-frame rearrangements only. Some clones are missing; in checked studies, unresolved V genes explain under half, and the rest has no known cause. That table gives V, J and clone size, and the DNA gave D and trimming. Recorded for this sample are more than 110,000 clones; roughly 90% of them occurred a single time. The biggest ten clones account for more than 3% of the sample.

This specimen's time point label, interpreted: about 28 days (+/-7) after the second vaccine dose. Because spike-specific TCR depth and breadth did not differ between the two schedules, AZD1222 recipients who got a second dose at roughly 4 weeks were pooled with those who got a second dose at roughly 12 weeks. Samples from vaccinated people were obtained from the UK trials COV001 and COV002, which included a single-blind randomized controlled phase 2/3 trial of AZD1222 (ChAdOx1 nCoV-19) in healthy adults. Trial participant PBMC samples were collected at day 0 and day 28 after the second dose for TCRbeta chain sequencing.

Sequenced here: peripheral blood, sampled 28 days after the second AZD1222 dose. This receptor was identified in an adult who received the AZD1222 COVID-19 vaccine. The rearranged segments are TRBV11-2 and TRBJ1-1, with the identity of the D gene unclear. The CDR3 reads CASSLNSIDLGTEAFF. The DNA reads TGTGCCAGCAGCTTAAACAGTATTGATCTGGGCACTGAAGCTTTCTTT.